What follows are 2 T cell receptor beta chains derived from one specimen sequenced in a study of molecular identifiers for immune sequencing clone quantification. MiXCR was run by TCRdb on the PCR reads, yielding one entry per CDR3 protein. Counted here are over 600,000 distinct CDR3 sequences, 15% to 20% occurring once; the ten biggest clones make up roughly 0.85%. Sequencing was performed on naive CD8+ T cells from blood, with Jurkat cell RNA spiked in. Subset noted: FACS-sorted CD8+CD4-CCR7+CD45RA+ naive T cells. The receptors were gathered from a human donor in good health. Some libraries in this study had Jurkat cell RNA spiked in.

In its sample, this clonotype was seen many times. This sequence joins TRBV6-2 or TRBV6-3 and TRBJ2-2; 15 bases are a match to TRBD2. Germline CDR1 is MNHEY and CDR2 is SVGEGT. The V segment lost 3 bases and the J segment 5 bases; nucleotides outside the gene matches: 16. CDR3 length: 21 amino acids. The CDR3 region has the DNA TGTGCCAGCAGTTATTTGCCCGGGACTAGCGGGAGGAGAAGGTCTACCGGGGAGCTGTTTTTT. This sequence encodes CASSYLPGTSGRRRSTGELFF.

As regards this clonotype: A much bigger clone sits one base away, suggesting this may be a read error. The J gene is TRBJ1-5, the V gene TRBV19; 11 nucleotides agree with TRBD1. Germline V gene data show CDR1 as LNHDA and CDR2 as SQIVND (reference sequence). This CDR3 spans 14 amino acids. The CDR3, as DNA: TGTGACAGTACCTATGGGACAGGGGGTCAGCCCCAGCATTTT. Its translation is CDSTYGTGGQPQHF. Based on the CDR3 plus reference TRBV19 and TRBJ1-5, the full variable domain is DGGITQSPKYLFRKEGQNVTLSCEQNLNHDAMYWYRQDPGQGLRLIYYSQIVNDFQKGDIAEGYSVSREKKESFPLTVTSAQKNPTAFYLCDSTYGTGGQPQHFGDGTRLSIL.